This passage covers 2 T cell receptor beta chains from one sample sequenced in a study of PD-L1 blockade in urothelial cancer. Documented time point: pretreatment peripheral blood. Sequencing was performed with immunoSEQ multiplex PCR; in TCRdb, only in-frame clones are kept and a portion is missing. The data contain around 100,000 clones, roughly 90% of them singletons. Sequenced here: PBMCs, sampled around atezolizumab (anti-PD-L1) treatment. The receptors were sampled from a man between 60 and 75 years old with urothelial cancer.

The V gene is TRBV5-6, the J gene TRBJ1-1, with 8 bases that match TRBD1. V was pared by 2 bases and J by 0 bases, with 6 bases of the junction left unmatched. CDR1 and CDR2 (germline): SGHDT, YYEEEE. This CDR3 contains 16 residues. CDR3 in DNA: TGTGCCAGCAGCTTAAGGACAGGGATATTGAACACTGAAGCTTTCTTT. This gives the protein CASSLRTGILNTEAFF.

This clone came up once. The rearrangement joins TRBV9 to TRBJ2-2; 13 bases fit TRBD2. Germline V gene lookup returns CDR1 SGDLS and CDR2 YYNGEE. CDR3 length: 17 residues. The V gene end was trimmed by 2 bases and the J gene end by 6 bases; junction bases not matched to a gene: 7. The CDR3 here is CASSVGLAGAFSGELFF. The DNA of the CDR3 is TGTGCCAGCAGCGTCGGACTAGCGGGAGCATTTTCCGGGGAGCTGTTTTTT.